The next 2 T cell receptor beta chains were all read from a single sample in a study of T cell repertoires in cytomegalovirus infection. These receptors have no identified antigens. MiXCR, run by TCRdb on the reads, gives a single entry per CDR3 protein. The sample gives just over 450,000 distinct CDR3 sequences, approximately 42% of which show up once; just under 45% is in the top ten. The sequencing here drew on cultured PBMCs, taken from culture after CMV antigen stimulation. The receptor set was obtained from a human donor in good health (CMV status not recorded). Some clones in this sample may be carry-over from other donors' samples.

The chain links TRBV7-6 to TRBJ2-7; 8 bases fit TRBD1. The junction had 14 bases not matched to a gene; V was cut back by 4 bases and J by 9 bases. Per the germline V gene, CDR1 is SGHVS and CDR2 is FNYEAQ. This CDR3 spans 15 amino acids. CDR3 loop: CASSSDEQGATWQYF. In DNA, the CDR3 is TGTGCCAGCAGCTCCGACGAGCAGGGGGCGACGTGGCAGTACTTC.

This clonotype was detected only a few times. This chain connects TRBV15 to TRBJ2-7; unclear D gene. CDR3 length: 15 residues. The V gene lost 2 bases and the J gene lost 5 bases, with 16 bases spanning the gap. CDR1 is LNHNV and CDR2 is YYDKDF in the germline V gene (reference sequence). Here the CDR3 reads CATSRSPRGIDEQYF. In DNA form, the CDR3 reads TGTGCCACCAGCAGAAGCCCGCGAGGTATAGACGAGCAGTACTTC.